The clone carrying this TCR beta chain has just a few counts. Its antigen is not identified. The CDR3 regions of TCR beta were amplified from RNA transcripts. HTBI primers were employed in a first-round RT-PCR of the TCR CDR3. Each CDR3 protein gets one entry after TCRdb re-called the multiplex PCR reads with MiXCR. The sample has more than 500,000 distinct CDR3 sequences, about 16% seen once. The record originates from a study of T cells in Graves' hyperthyroidism and ophthalmopathy. Germline CDR1 and CDR2: SQVTM and ANQGSEA. The V end was cut by 4 bases, the J end by 0 bases, with 12 bases between. The CDR3 sequence is 15 residues long. Patients showing uncontrolled infection, other autoimmune disease, pregnancy or lactation were ineligible. PBMCs were sourced from less than 13 ml fresh peripheral blood. Whole-study findings and limits: Researchers report that a 13 V-J model separated ophthalmopathy from stable hyperthyroidism. The blood repertoire included most of the expanded thyroid clonotypes above 0.001.

V is TRBV29-1 and J is TRBJ1-4, with D perhaps matching TRBD1 (5 bases). Sequenced material: blood. The source is a woman in her twenties or thirties with Graves' hyperthyroidism. In DNA, the CDR3 is TGCAGCGTTGTGATAGTGGGGGCAACTAATGAAAAACTGTTTTTT. Protein sequence: CSVVIVGATNEKLFF.